A single sample gave rise to the 21 T cell receptor beta chains below, sequenced in a study of T cell repertoires in cytomegalovirus infection (dated by TCRdb to 2018 to 2020). Sequenced using an Illumina HiSeq 1500. TCRdb trimmed the raw reads at Q25, called clones with MiXCR and kept productive beta chains. Under each unique CDR3 protein, matching rows form one entry showing the most common genes and DNA. This sample holds a few hundred thousand distinct CDR3 sequences; roughly 9.5% were observed only once. Clones ranked in the top ten supply about 4.5% of the sample. The sequenced material came from PBMCs. These receptors originate from a human donor in good health (CMV status not recorded). Some clones in this sample may be carry-over from other donors' samples.

At least ten counts were recorded for this clonotype. V is TRBV7-2 and J is TRBJ1-3; D not resolved. Germline V lookup: CDR1 SGHTA, CDR2 FQGNSA. This CDR3 is 14 amino acids long. V was cut by 3 bases and J by 0 bases, with 6 bases left in between. DNA of the CDR3: TGTGCCAGCAGCTTCGGTACCTCTGGAAACACCATATATTTT. It translates to CASSFGTSGNTIYF.

This clonotype was seen a handful of times. The chain recombines TRBV18 with TRBJ2-1, with 7 bases aligning to TRBD1. J gave up 4 bases and V 4 bases, and 7 bases lay outside the gene matches. The germline CDR1 and CDR2 sequences are KGHSH and LQKENI. This CDR3 is built from 15 residues. The CDR3 sequence: CASSLRDSLYNEQFF. In nucleotides, the CDR3 is TGTGCCAGCTCACTTAGGGACAGCCTATACAATGAGCAGTTCTTC.

The V gene is TRBV7-6, the J gene TRBJ1-4; D call uncertain. Looked up from germline, CDR1 is SGHVS and CDR2 is FNYEAQ. This CDR3 has 12 residues. V was cut by 5 bases and J by 4 bases, with 5 bases left in between. CDR3 loop: CASSAINEKLFF. Written as DNA, the CDR3 is TGTGCCAGCAGCGCGATTAATGAAAAACTGTTTTTT.

The chain carries TRBV20-1 and TRBJ2-5, with 10 bases that match TRBD2. This CDR3 comprises 14 residues. CDR1 is DFQATT, CDR2 SNEGSKA, per germline (reference sequence). V lost 3 bases to trimming and J lost 5 bases; unmatched junction nucleotides: 6. In nucleotides, the CDR3 is TGCAGTGCTAGCATCCTAGCGGGGGCCGAGACCCAGTACTTC. Translation gives CSASILAGAETQYF.

This clonotype was seen ten or more times. The chain carries TRBV12-3 or TRBV12-4 and TRBJ1-1; 7 bases match TRBD1. The J segment lost 1 base and the V segment lost 5 bases, leaving 1 base of the junction unmatched. The CDR3 loop spans 13 amino acids. CDR3 sequence: CASSRQGNTEAFF. CDR3 sequence (DNA): TGTGCCAGCAGTAGACAGGGGAACACTGAAGCTTTCTTT.

This chain connects TRBV7-8 to TRBJ1-1; D is perhaps TRBD1 (6 bases). The V end lost 5 bases, the J end lost 0 bases, and 13 bases lay between the germline ends. Germline loops: CDR1 SGHVS, CDR2 FQNEAQ. The CDR3 length is 15 residues. The CDR3 bases are TGTGCCAGCAGCCCACAGGGACCCATGAACACTGAAGCTTTCTTT. Translated: CASSPQGPMNTEAFF.

This clonotype was seen only a few times. This chain connects TRBV10-3 to TRBJ2-1; D may be TRBD1 (5 bases). This CDR3 spans 15 amino acids. The V gene's germline CDR1 is ENHRY and CDR2 SYGVKD. Trimming took off 0 bases at V and 5 bases at J, with 11 bases between the two ends. The chain's CDR3 is CAISESIRGNNEQFF. The CDR3 DNA follows: TGTGCCATCAGTGAGTCGATAAGGGGAAACAATGAGCAGTTCTTC.

The J gene is TRBJ1-6, the V gene TRBV12-5; weak D call: TRBD1 (6 bases). The CDR3 has 18 amino acids. Germline lookup yields CDR1 LGHNT and CDR2 FRNRAP. V shed 0 bases and J shed 8 bases, with 20 bases lying between them. CDR3 sequence reads: CASGLVLGAGRIDSPLHF. As DNA, the CDR3 is TGTGCTAGTGGTTTGGTACTGGGGGCAGGGAGGATTGATTCACCCCTCCACTTT.

The V gene is TRBV7-2, the J gene TRBJ2-5; 10 nucleotides line up with TRBD2. The CDR3 runs 15 residues. Germline V gene data show CDR1 as SGHTA and CDR2 as FQGNSA. V shed 4 bases, J shed 5 bases, and the junction held 7 bases outside the gene matches. In DNA form, the CDR3 reads TGTGCCAGCAGCTGGGGGACTAGCGTGTCGGAGACCCAGTACTTC. The encoded protein is CASSWGTSVSETQYF. The full variable domain, its missing parts supplied by reference TRBV7-2 and TRBJ2-5, is GAGVSQSPSNKVTEKGKDVELRCDPISGHTALYWYRQSLGQGLEFLIYFQGNSAPDKSGLPSDRFSAERTGGSVSTLTIQRTQQEDSAVYLCASSWGTSVSETQYFGPGTRLLVL.

This clonotype was detected a few times. The chain has TRBV19 and TRBJ2-6; unclear D gene. Trimming took 4 bases from V and 0 from J, leaving 13 bases between them. Germline V CDR1 and CDR2: LNHDA, SQIVND (reference sequence). There are 17 residues in the CDR3. The CDR3, as DNA: TGTGCCAGTAGTACGGGTTCAGGTCCCTCTGGGGCCAACGTCCTGACTTTC. It encodes CASSTGSGPSGANVLTF. Supplemented by reference TRBV19 and TRBJ2-6, the full variable domain reads DGGITQSPKYLFRKEGQNVTLSCEQNLNHDAMYWYRQDPGQGLRLIYYSQIVNDFQKGDIAEGYSVSREKKESFPLTVTSAQKNPTAFYLCASSTGSGPSGANVLTFGAGSRLTVL.

This clonotype appeared a few times. A clone one base away is much larger, so this may be a read error. This chain joins TRBV7-9 and TRBJ2-5; no reliable D call. Trimming removed 2 bases at V and 5 bases at J, with 9 bases between. Germline V gene data show CDR1 as SEHNR and CDR2 as FQNEAQ (reference sequence). The CDR3 is made up of 13 amino acids. CDR3 in DNA: TGTGCCAGCAGCTTAAACAGTCGGGAGACCCAGTACTTC. It yields the protein CASSLNSRETQYF.

This clonotype was counted only a few times. The chain carries TRBV5-1 and TRBJ1-5, with D maybe TRBD1 (6 bases). The CDR3 sequence is 15 residues long. CDR1 and CDR2 (germline): SGHRS, YFSETQ. The germline V and J ends were trimmed by 0 bases and 7 bases, with 14 bases remaining between them. The CDR3 region is CASSLVAGVGQPQHF. In DNA form, the CDR3 reads TGCGCCAGCAGCTTGGTGGCAGGGGTAGGACAGCCCCAGCATTTT. Based on the CDR3 plus reference TRBV5-1 and TRBJ1-5, the full variable domain is KAGVTQTPRYLIKTRGQQVTLSCSPISGHRSVSWYQQTPGQGLQFLFEYFSETQRNKGNFPGRFSGRQFSNSRSEMNVSTLELGDSALYLCASSLVAGVGQPQHFGDGTRLSIL.

V and J are TRBV19 and TRBJ2-7, with TRBD2 matching 8 bases. Germline V gene data show CDR1 as LNHDA and CDR2 as SQIVND (reference sequence). This CDR3 region has 16 residues. Losses at the gene ends were 7 bases for V and 3 bases for J; bases not matched to a gene: 14. CDR3 DNA: TGTGCCAGTACCCCTTCCGCCGGGACTAGACTCTACGAGCAGTACTTC. Protein: CASTPSAGTRLYEQYF.

The rearrangement uses TRBV12-3 or TRBV12-4 and TRBJ1-4, with TRBD1 identical over 7 bases. CDR3 length: 18 residues. The V and J ends lost 3 bases and 5 bases, in that order; junction bases with no gene match: 15. The CDR3 region is CASSFGGIRGQPNEKLFF. Written as DNA, the CDR3 is TGTGCCAGCAGTTTTGGCGGAATTCGGGGACAGCCGAATGAAAAACTGTTTTTT.

This clonotype was seen many times. The chain links TRBV11-1 to TRBJ2-7; unclear D gene. Germline V gene lookup returns CDR1 SGHAT and CDR2 FQDESV (reference sequence). This CDR3 comprises 15 residues. Trimming removed 1 base at V and 0 bases at J, with 10 bases between. The CDR3 nucleotides are TGTGCCAGCAGCTTAGAAAACGGCAACTCCTACGAGCAGTACTTC. This gives the protein CASSLENGNSYEQYF. Full variable domain (remainder filled in from reference TRBV11-1 and TRBJ2-7): EAEVAQSPRYKITEKSQAVAFWCDPISGHATLYWYRQILGQGPELLVQFQDESVVDDSQLPKDRFSAERLKGVDSTLKIQPAELGDSAMYLCASSLENGNSYEQYFGPGTRLTVT.

In its sample, this clonotype was seen many times. The chain carries TRBV28 and TRBJ1-1; D unclear. Germline V gene lookup returns CDR1 MDHEN and CDR2 SYDVKM. CDR3 length equals 15 residues. The ends were cut back, 5 bases at V and 5 bases at J, with 18 bases in the middle. CDR3 residues: CASSLPFNLGTEAFF. CDR3 DNA sequence: TGTGCCAGCAGTCTCCCTTTTAATTTGGGAACTGAAGCTTTCTTT.

This clonotype was counted ten times or more. The chain employs TRBV7-2 and TRBJ2-3, with 7 bases matching TRBD2. The CDR3 loop spans 14 amino acids. Looked up from germline, CDR1 is SGHTA and CDR2 is FQGNSA. V was clipped by 3 bases and J by 4 bases; unmatched bases: 4. This CDR3 reads CASSLAGVADTQYF. The CDR3, as DNA: TGTGCCAGCAGCTTGGCGGGGGTTGCAGATACGCAGTATTTT.

This clonotype was picked up many times. The rearrangement uses TRBV7-6 and TRBJ2-7; 8 bases match TRBD1. CDR1 is SGHVS, CDR2 FNYEAQ, per germline. The V segment lost 5 bases and the J segment 0 bases; nucleotides outside the gene matches: 6. This CDR3 is built from 15 residues. The CDR3 sequence is CASSNGQGLSYEQYF. CDR3 DNA sequence: TGTGCCAGCAGCAACGGACAGGGACTCTCCTACGAGCAGTACTTC.

This clonotype was seen many times. The V and J genes are TRBV7-2 and TRBJ2-7; D might be TRBD1 or TRBD2, each matching 5 bases. Deletions cut 6 bases from V and 3 bases from J, with 18 bases between. Germline loops: CDR1 SGHTA, CDR2 FQGNSA. The CDR3 has 15 residues. Here the CDR3 reads CASRFPGSSGYEQYF. The DNA for the CDR3 is TGTGCCAGCAGGTTTCCAGGGAGTTCAGGCTACGAGCAGTACTTC.

This clonotype was counted at least ten times. V and J are TRBV6-2 or TRBV6-3 and TRBJ2-7, with D perhaps matching TRBD1 (6 bases). Germline V gives CDR1 MNHEY, CDR2 SVGEGT. The CDR3 sequence is 15 residues long. The V gene lost 6 bases and the J gene lost 2 bases, with 17 bases spanning the gap. CDR3 sequence: CASRGPRDKAYEQYF. In DNA, the CDR3 is TGTGCCAGCAGAGGACCCCGGGACAAGGCCTACGAGCAGTACTTC.

This clonotype was seen a handful of times. The chain uses TRBV7-3 and TRBJ2-2; D is possibly TRBD2 (5 bases). Germline V gene sequence: CDR1 SGHTA, CDR2 FQGTGA. With 4 bases removed from V and 1 base from J, the gap between germline ends came to 16 bases. This CDR3 has 17 amino acids. The CDR3 nucleotides are TGTGCCAGCAGCTCAAGTACCATCGAGGGGAACACCGGGGAGCTGTTTTTT. It translates to CASSSSTIEGNTGELFF.